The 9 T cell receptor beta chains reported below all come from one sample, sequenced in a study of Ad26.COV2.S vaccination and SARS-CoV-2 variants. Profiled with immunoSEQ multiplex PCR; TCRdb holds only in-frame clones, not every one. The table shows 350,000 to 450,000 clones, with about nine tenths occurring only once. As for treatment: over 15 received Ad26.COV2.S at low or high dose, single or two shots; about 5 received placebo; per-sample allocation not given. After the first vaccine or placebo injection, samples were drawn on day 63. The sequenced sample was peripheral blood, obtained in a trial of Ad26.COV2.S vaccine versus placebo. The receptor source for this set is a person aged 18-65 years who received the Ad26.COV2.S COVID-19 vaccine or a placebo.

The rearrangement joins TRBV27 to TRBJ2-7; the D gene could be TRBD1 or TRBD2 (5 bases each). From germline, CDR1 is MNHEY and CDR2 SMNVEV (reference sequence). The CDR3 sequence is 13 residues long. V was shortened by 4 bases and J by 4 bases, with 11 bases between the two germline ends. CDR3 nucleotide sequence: TGTGCCAGCAGTTCGGGTGGGGGTTACGAGCAGTACTTC. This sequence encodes CASSSGGGYEQYF.

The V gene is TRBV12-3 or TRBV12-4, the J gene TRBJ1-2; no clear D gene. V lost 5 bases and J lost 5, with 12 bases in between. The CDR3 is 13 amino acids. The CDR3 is CASSPDLSYGYTF. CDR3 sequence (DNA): TGTGCCAGCAGTCCCGACCTCTCTTATGGCTACACCTTC.

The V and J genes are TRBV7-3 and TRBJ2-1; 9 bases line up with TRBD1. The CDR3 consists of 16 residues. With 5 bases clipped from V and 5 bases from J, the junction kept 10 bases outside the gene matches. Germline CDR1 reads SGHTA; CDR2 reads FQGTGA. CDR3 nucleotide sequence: TGTGCCAGCAGCGCCTATACCGGGACAGGGAACAATGAGCAGTTCTTC. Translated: CASSAYTGTGNNEQFF.

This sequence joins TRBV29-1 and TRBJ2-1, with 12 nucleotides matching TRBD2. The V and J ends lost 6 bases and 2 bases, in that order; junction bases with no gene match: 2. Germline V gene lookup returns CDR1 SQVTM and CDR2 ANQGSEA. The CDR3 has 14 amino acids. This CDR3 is CSVWTSGTYNEQFF. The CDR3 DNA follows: TGCAGCGTGTGGACTAGCGGGACCTACAATGAGCAGTTCTTC.

The CDR3 loop is CASSGFPTDTQYF. CDR3 DNA sequence: TGTGCCAGCAGTGGCTTCCCCACAGATACGCAGTATTTT. This chain uses TRBV27 with TRBJ2-3; D gene uncertain. The CDR3 totals 13 residues. Trimming took off 5 bases at V and 2 bases at J, with 8 bases between the two ends. Per germline, CDR1 MNHEY and CDR2 SMNVEV (reference sequence).

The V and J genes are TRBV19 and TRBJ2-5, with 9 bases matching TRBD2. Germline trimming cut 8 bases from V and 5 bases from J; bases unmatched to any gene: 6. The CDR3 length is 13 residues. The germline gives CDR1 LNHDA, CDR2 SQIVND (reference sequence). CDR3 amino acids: CASLAGYGETQYF. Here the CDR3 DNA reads TGTGCCAGTCTAGCGGGGTATGGTGAGACCCAGTACTTC.

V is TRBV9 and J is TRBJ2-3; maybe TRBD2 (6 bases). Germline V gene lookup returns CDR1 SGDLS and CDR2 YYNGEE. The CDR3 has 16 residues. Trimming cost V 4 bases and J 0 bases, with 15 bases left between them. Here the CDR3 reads CASSFRGGVSTDTQYF. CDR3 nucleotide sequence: TGTGCCAGCAGCTTTCGTGGCGGGGTTAGCACAGATACGCAGTATTTT.

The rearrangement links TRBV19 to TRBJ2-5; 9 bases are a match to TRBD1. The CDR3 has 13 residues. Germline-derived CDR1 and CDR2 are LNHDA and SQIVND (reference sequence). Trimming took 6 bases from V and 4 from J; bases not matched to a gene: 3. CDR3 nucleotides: TGTGCCAGTAGCGAGGACAGGGGAGAGACCCAGTACTTC. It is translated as CASSEDRGETQYF.

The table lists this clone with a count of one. CDR3 nucleotides: TGTGCCAGCAGTGAAGCGCAGGGACCCTACGAGCAGTACTTC. As protein: CASSEAQGPYEQYF. The chain recombines TRBV2 with TRBJ2-7, with D perhaps TRBD1 or TRBD2 (5 bases each). CDR1 is SNHLY, CDR2 FYNNEI, per germline. This CDR3 region has 14 residues. Trimming removed 0 bases at V and 2 bases at J, with 8 bases between.